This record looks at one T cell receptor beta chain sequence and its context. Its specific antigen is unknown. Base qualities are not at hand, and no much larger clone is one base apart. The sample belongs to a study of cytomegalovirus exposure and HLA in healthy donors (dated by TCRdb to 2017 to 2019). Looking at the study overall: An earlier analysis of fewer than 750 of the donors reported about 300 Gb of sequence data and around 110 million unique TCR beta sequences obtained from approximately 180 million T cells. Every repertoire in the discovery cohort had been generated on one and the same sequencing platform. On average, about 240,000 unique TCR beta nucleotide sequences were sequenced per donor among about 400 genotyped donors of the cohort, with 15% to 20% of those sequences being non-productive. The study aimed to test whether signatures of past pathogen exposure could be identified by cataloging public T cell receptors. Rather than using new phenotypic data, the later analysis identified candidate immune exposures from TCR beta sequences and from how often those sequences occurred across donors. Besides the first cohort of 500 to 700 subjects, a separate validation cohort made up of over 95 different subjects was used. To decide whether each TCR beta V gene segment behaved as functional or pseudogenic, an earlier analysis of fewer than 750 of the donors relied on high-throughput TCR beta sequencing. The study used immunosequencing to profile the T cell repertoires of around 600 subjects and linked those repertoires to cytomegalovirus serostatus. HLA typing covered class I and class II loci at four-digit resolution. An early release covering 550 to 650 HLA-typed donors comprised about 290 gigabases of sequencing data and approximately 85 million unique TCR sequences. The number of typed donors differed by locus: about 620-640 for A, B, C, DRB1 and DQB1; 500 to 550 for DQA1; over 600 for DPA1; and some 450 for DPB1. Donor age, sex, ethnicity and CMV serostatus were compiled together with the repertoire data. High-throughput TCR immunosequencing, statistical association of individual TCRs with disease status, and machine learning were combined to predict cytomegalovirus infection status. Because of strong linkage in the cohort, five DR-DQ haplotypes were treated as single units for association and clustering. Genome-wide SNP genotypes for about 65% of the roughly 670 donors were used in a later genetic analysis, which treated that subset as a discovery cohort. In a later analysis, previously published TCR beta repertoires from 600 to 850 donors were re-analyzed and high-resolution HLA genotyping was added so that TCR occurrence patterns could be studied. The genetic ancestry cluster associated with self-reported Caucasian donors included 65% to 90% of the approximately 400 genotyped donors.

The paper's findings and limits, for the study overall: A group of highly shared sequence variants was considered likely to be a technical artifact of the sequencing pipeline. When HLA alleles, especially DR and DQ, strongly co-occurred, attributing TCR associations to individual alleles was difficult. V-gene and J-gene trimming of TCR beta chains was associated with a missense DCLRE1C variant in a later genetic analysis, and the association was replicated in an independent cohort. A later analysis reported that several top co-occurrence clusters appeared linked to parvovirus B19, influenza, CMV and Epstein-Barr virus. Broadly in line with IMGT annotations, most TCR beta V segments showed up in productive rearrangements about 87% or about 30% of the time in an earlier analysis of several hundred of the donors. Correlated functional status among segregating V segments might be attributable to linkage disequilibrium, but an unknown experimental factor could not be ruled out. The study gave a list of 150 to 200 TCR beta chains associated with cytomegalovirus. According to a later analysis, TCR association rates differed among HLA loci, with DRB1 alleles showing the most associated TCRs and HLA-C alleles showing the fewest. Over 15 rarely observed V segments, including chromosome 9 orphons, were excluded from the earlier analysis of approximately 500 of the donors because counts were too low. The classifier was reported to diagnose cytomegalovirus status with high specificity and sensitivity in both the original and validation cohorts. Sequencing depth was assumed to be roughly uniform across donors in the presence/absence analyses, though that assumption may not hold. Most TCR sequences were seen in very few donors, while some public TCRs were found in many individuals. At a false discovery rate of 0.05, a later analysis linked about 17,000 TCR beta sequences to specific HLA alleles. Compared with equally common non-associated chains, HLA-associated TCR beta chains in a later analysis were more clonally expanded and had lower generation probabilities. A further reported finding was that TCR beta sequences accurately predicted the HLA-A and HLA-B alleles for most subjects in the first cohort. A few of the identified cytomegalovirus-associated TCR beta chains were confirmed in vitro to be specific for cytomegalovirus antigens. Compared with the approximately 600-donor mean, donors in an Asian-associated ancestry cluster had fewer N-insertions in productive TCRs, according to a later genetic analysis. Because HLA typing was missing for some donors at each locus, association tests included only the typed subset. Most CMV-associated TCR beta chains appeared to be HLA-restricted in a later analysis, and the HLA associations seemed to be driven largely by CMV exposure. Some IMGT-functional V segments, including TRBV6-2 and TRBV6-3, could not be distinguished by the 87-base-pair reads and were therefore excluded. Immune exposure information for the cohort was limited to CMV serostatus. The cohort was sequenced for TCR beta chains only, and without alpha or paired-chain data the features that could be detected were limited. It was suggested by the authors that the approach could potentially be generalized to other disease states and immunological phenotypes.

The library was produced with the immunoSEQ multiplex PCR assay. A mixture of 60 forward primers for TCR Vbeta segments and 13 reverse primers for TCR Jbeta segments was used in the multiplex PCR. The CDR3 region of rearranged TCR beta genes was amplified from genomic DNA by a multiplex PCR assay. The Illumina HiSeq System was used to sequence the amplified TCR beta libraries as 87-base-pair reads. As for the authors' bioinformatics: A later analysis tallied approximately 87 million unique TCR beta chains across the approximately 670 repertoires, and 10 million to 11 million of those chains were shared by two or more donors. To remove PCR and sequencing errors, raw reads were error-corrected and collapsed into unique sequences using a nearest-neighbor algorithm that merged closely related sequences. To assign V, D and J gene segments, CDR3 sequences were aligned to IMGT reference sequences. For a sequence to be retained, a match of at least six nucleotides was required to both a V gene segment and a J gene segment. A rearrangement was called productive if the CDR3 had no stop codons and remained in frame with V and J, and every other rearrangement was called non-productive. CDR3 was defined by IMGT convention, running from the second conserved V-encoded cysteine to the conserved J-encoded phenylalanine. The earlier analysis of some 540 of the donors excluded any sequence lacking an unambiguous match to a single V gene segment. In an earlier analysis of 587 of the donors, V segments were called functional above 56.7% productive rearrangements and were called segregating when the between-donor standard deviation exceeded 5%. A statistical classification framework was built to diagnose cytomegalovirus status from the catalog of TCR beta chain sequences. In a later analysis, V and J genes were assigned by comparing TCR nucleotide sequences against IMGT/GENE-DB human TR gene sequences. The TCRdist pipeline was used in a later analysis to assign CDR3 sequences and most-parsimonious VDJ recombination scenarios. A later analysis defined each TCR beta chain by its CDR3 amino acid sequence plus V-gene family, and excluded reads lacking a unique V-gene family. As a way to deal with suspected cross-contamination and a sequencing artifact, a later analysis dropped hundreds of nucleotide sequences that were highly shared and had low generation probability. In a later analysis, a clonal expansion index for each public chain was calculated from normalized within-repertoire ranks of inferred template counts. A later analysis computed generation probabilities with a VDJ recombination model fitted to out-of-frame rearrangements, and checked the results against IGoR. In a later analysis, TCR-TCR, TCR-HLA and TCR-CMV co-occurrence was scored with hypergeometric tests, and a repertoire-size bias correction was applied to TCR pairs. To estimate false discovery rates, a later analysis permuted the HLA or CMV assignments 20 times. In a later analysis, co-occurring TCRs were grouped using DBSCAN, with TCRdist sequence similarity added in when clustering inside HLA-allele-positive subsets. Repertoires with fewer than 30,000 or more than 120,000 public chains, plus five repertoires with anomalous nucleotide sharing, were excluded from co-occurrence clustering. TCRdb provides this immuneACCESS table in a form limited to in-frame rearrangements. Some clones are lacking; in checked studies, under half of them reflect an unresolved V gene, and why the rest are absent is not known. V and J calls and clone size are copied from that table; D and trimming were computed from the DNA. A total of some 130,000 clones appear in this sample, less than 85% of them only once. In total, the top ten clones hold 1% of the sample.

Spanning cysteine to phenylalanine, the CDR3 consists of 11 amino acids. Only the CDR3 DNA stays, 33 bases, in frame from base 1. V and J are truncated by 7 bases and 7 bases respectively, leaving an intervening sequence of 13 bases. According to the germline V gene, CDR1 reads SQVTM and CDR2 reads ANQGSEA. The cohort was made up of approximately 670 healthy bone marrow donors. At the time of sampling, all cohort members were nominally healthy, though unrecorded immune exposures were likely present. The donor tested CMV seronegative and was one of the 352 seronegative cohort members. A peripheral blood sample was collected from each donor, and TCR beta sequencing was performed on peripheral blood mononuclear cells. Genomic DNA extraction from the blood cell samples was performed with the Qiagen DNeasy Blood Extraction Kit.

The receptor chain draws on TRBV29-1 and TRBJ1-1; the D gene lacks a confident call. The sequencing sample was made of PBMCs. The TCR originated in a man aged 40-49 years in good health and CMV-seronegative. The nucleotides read TGCAGCGCCGCTGGGCCGTATGAAGCTTTCTTT. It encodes CSAAGPYEAFF.